A selection of T cell receptor beta chains follows, all from one sample in a study of blood T cell repertoires in COVID-19. Assay used: immunoSEQ multiplex PCR; TCRdb lists only in-frame clones, some missing. The data show about 430,000 clones, around 87% seen once. Source material: PBMCs or T cells enriched from blood (not recorded which). These receptors were collected from a man aged 25-40 years who had recovered from COVID-19. Both conserved end residues are part of each CDR3. Fields, in order: clone size, D gene, V gene, J gene, CDR3 DNA, CDR3 protein. A D gene is named only where the DNA matches it firmly. The listing skips clone size in some rows; elsewhere it reads once, few, many or a size class.

clone size: .
D gene: TRBD1
V gene: TRBV10-3
J gene: TRBJ2-7
CDR3 DNA: TGTGCCATCAGTGAGTCGACTCTGGACAGGGATTACTACGAGCAGTACTTC
CDR3 protein: CAISESTLDRDYYEQYF

clone size: .
D gene: .
V gene: TRBV10-2
J gene: TRBJ1-5
CDR3 DNA: TGCGCCAGCAGTGGACTGAACAATCAGCCCCAGCATTTT
CDR3 protein: CASSGLNNQPQHF

clone size: .
D gene: TRBD1
V gene: TRBV5-1
J gene: TRBJ1-5
CDR3 DNA: TGCGCCAGCAGCCCAGGGACAGAAAATCAGCCCCAGCATTTT
CDR3 protein: CASSPGTENQPQHF

clone size: .
D gene: TRBD1
V gene: TRBV18
J gene: TRBJ2-1
CDR3 DNA: TGTGCCAGCTCACCACCAAGTCCCGGGACAGGGGTTTGGCAGTTCTTC
CDR3 protein: CASSPPSPGTGVWQFF

clone size: .
D gene: .
V gene: TRBV6-1
J gene: TRBJ1-6
CDR3 DNA: TGTGCCAGCAGTGATCCGGGATTACCCAATTCACCCCTCCACTTT
CDR3 protein: CASSDPGLPNSPLHF

clone size: .
D gene: TRBD2
V gene: TRBV9
J gene: TRBJ2-1
CDR3 DNA: TGTGCCAGCAGCGTAGAGTTAGCGGGGGGATTTGAGCAGTTCTTC
CDR3 protein: CASSVELAGGFEQFF

clone size: .
D gene: TRBD2
V gene: TRBV28
J gene: TRBJ2-7
CDR3 DNA: TGTGCCAGCAGTCTCGGGGGGATCCTCTACGAGCAGTACTTC
CDR3 protein: CASSLGGILYEQYF

clone size: .
D gene: TRBD2
V gene: TRBV19
J gene: TRBJ2-5
CDR3 DNA: TGTGCCAGTAGTATCCTAGCGGGAGTGCAAGAGACCCAGTACTTC
CDR3 protein: CASSILAGVQETQYF

clone size: few
D gene: .
V gene: TRBV6-1
J gene: TRBJ1-6
CDR3 DNA: TGTGCCAGCAGTGAAGAATTAAGCTTTTCACCCCTCCACTTT
CDR3 protein: CASSEELSFSPLHF

clone size: .
D gene: .
V gene: TRBV4-1
J gene: TRBJ1-1
CDR3 DNA: TGCGCCAGCAGCTTTCGGACGGGGTTGAACACTGAAGCTTTCTTT
CDR3 protein: CASSFRTGLNTEAFF

clone size: .
D gene: TRBD1
V gene: TRBV18
J gene: TRBJ2-2
CDR3 DNA: TGTGCCAGCTCACCAGCAGGGGGCAACACCGGGGAGCTGTTTTTT
CDR3 protein: CASSPAGGNTGELFF

clone size: once
D gene: TRBD1
V gene: TRBV28
J gene: TRBJ1-1
CDR3 DNA: TGTGCCAGCAGTGAAAACGTCGGACAGGTATCGGGAACTTTCTTT
CDR3 protein: CASSENVGQVSGTFF

clone size: .
D gene: TRBD2
V gene: TRBV11-3
J gene: TRBJ2-7
CDR3 DNA: TGTGCCAGCAGCTTAGGAGGTAGCGGGGAGTTACTCCACGAGCAGTACTTC
CDR3 protein: CASSLGGSGELLHEQYF

clone size: .
D gene: TRBD2
V gene: TRBV28
J gene: TRBJ2-7
CDR3 DNA: TGTGCCAGCAGTTTAGGTTACGGGACTAGTACCTACGAGCAGTACTTC
CDR3 protein: CASSLGYGTSTYEQYF

clone size: .
D gene: .
V gene: TRBV9
J gene: TRBJ2-2
CDR3 DNA: TGTGCCAGCAGCCGCGGAGGGGGCAACACCGGGGAGCTGTTTTTT
CDR3 protein: CASSRGGGNTGELFF

clone size: .
D gene: TRBD1
V gene: TRBV12-5
J gene: TRBJ1-1
CDR3 DNA: TGTGCTAGTGGTTTGGGACAGGGAGGCACTGAAGCTTTCTTT
CDR3 protein: CASGLGQGGTEAFF

clone size: .
D gene: TRBD1
V gene: TRBV7-9
J gene: TRBJ2-5
CDR3 DNA: TGTGCCAGCAGCTCGCAAAACACAGGGGAAAAGACCCAGTACTTC
CDR3 protein: CASSSQNTGEKTQYF

clone size: once
D gene: .
V gene: TRBV19
J gene: TRBJ2-1
CDR3 DNA: TGTGCCAGTAGTCTAACTGACATACCCTACAATGAGCAGTTCTTC
CDR3 protein: CASSLTDIPYNEQFF

clone size: .
D gene: TRBD1
V gene: TRBV11-2
J gene: TRBJ2-2
CDR3 DNA: TGTGCCAGCAGGGGTTTGGACAGGGGGCGAACCGGGGAGCTGTTTTTT
CDR3 protein: CASRGLDRGRTGELFF

clone size: .
D gene: TRBD1
V gene: TRBV7-9
J gene: TRBJ1-5
CDR3 DNA: TGTGCCAGCAGCACTACTCGACAGGGGGCGTATCAGCCCCAGCATTTT
CDR3 protein: CASSTTRQGAYQPQHF

clone size: .
D gene: TRBD2
V gene: TRBV24-1
J gene: TRBJ2-1
CDR3 DNA: TGTGCCACCAGCGGCGGGACTAGCGTAGAGCAGTTCTTC
CDR3 protein: CATSGGTSVEQFF

clone size: .
D gene: .
V gene: TRBV19
J gene: TRBJ1-3
CDR3 DNA: TGTGCCAGTCATCGGCGGGGGCCCCTGGTCGGAAACACCATATATTTT
CDR3 protein: CASHRRGPLVGNTIYF

clone size: .
D gene: .
V gene: TRBV27
J gene: TRBJ2-6
CDR3 DNA: TGTGCCAGCAGTTCGGGGAACTCTGGGGCCAACGTCCTGACTTTC
CDR3 protein: CASSSGNSGANVLTF

clone size: once
D gene: TRBD2
V gene: TRBV7-9
J gene: TRBJ2-5
CDR3 DNA: TGTGCCAGCAGCATTAGGGACCTAGCGGCCCAAGAGACCCAGTACTTC
CDR3 protein: CASSIRDLAAQETQYF

clone size: .
D gene: TRBD1
V gene: TRBV5-1
J gene: TRBJ2-7
CDR3 DNA: TGCGCCAGCAGCGACCGGGACAGGGGGTCCGAGCAGTACTTC
CDR3 protein: CASSDRDRGSEQYF

clone size: .
D gene: .
V gene: TRBV18
J gene: TRBJ2-7
CDR3 DNA: TGTGCCAGCTCCTCGGGGGACTCCTACGAGCAGTACTTC
CDR3 protein: CASSSGDSYEQYF

clone size: .
D gene: TRBD1
V gene: TRBV3-1/TRBV3-2
J gene: TRBJ1-3
CDR3 DNA: TGTGCCAGCAGCCAAACACAGGGGGCAGGAGACACCATATATTTT
CDR3 protein: CASSQTQGAGDTIYF

clone size: .
D gene: .
V gene: TRBV18
J gene: TRBJ2-1
CDR3 DNA: TGTGCCAGCTCACCAGTGACTGGAGCCTACAATGAGCAGTTCTTC
CDR3 protein: CASSPVTGAYNEQFF

clone size: once
D gene: .
V gene: TRBV5-8
J gene: TRBJ2-1
CDR3 DNA: TGTGCCAGCAGCTTGGGGCTAGCTAGGGAGCAGTTCTTC
CDR3 protein: CASSLGLAREQFF

clone size: .
D gene: .
V gene: TRBV18
J gene: TRBJ1-2
CDR3 DNA: TGTGCCAGCTCACCAGCCCTAGTTGTTGGGGCAGACTATGGCTACACCTTC
CDR3 protein: CASSPALVVGADYGYTF

clone size: .
D gene: TRBD2
V gene: TRBV5-1
J gene: TRBJ2-7
CDR3 DNA: TGCGCCAGCAGCTTGGCCTTAGCGGGAGGGGGCGAGCAGTACTTC
CDR3 protein: CASSLALAGGGEQYF

clone size: .
D gene: .
V gene: TRBV7-2
J gene: TRBJ1-1
CDR3 DNA: TGTGCCAGCAGCTTAGCTTCAGGGACTGAAGCTTTCTTT
CDR3 protein: CASSLASGTEAFF

clone size: .
D gene: .
V gene: TRBV4-1
J gene: TRBJ2-7
CDR3 DNA: TGCGCCAGCAGCCAAGACGGGTTCGGGTTCGAGCAGTACTTC
CDR3 protein: CASSQDGFGFEQYF

clone size: .
D gene: TRBD1
V gene: TRBV19
J gene: TRBJ2-3
CDR3 DNA: TGTGCCAGTAGTAAGTGGCCCGGGACAGGGGGAGGAGATACGCAGTATTTT
CDR3 protein: CASSKWPGTGGGDTQYF

clone size: .
D gene: .
V gene: TRBV19
J gene: TRBJ2-6
CDR3 DNA: TGTGCCAGTAGACAAGACAGACTCTACTCTGGGGCCAACGTCCTGACTTTC
CDR3 protein: CASRQDRLYSGANVLTF

clone size: .
D gene: TRBD2
V gene: TRBV3-1/TRBV3-2
J gene: TRBJ2-1
CDR3 DNA: TGTGCCAGCAGCCATGCCGCTAGCGGGAGCCTGAATGAGCAGTTCTTC
CDR3 protein: CASSHAASGSLNEQFF

clone size: .
D gene: TRBD2
V gene: TRBV12-3/TRBV12-4
J gene: TRBJ2-1
CDR3 DNA: TGTGCCAGCACCGCACGGGGGGAAGAGCAGTTCTTC
CDR3 protein: CASTARGEEQFF

clone size: .
D gene: .
V gene: TRBV30
J gene: TRBJ1-2
CDR3 DNA: TGTGCCTGGAGTACCGGAGTCTATGGCTACACCTTC
CDR3 protein: CAWSTGVYGYTF

clone size: .
D gene: TRBD2
V gene: TRBV29-1
J gene: TRBJ2-3
CDR3 DNA: TGCAGCGGAGCGGGGTCGGATACGCAGTATTTT
CDR3 protein: CSGAGSDTQYF

clone size: .
D gene: TRBD2
V gene: TRBV3-1/TRBV3-2
J gene: TRBJ2-7
CDR3 DNA: TGTGCCAGCAGCCTCCGCGGGAGCCCATCCTACGAGCAGTACTTC
CDR3 protein: CASSLRGSPSYEQYF

clone size: .
D gene: .
V gene: TRBV3-1/TRBV3-2
J gene: TRBJ2-1
CDR3 DNA: TGTGCCAGCAGCCAGGACTCGAGCTCCTACAATGAGCAGTTCTTC
CDR3 protein: CASSQDSSSYNEQFF

clone size: .
D gene: TRBD1
V gene: TRBV15
J gene: TRBJ1-5
CDR3 DNA: TGTGCCACCAGCGGGGACAGGGGCAATCAGCCCCAGCATTTT
CDR3 protein: CATSGDRGNQPQHF

clone size: .
D gene: TRBD1
V gene: TRBV7-2
J gene: TRBJ2-5
CDR3 DNA: TGTGCCAGCAGCATAGTACTTGGACAGGGGCAAGAGACCCAGTACTTC
CDR3 protein: CASSIVLGQGQETQYF

clone size: .
D gene: TRBD2
V gene: TRBV30
J gene: TRBJ2-1
CDR3 DNA: TGTGCCTGGAGGGGCGGGAGGAATGAGCAGTTCTTC
CDR3 protein: CAWRGGRNEQFF

clone size: .
D gene: TRBD1
V gene: TRBV7-9
J gene: TRBJ1-1
CDR3 DNA: TGTGCCAGCAGCCGGGACAGGGGATACTACACTGAAGCTTTCTTT
CDR3 protein: CASSRDRGYYTEAFF